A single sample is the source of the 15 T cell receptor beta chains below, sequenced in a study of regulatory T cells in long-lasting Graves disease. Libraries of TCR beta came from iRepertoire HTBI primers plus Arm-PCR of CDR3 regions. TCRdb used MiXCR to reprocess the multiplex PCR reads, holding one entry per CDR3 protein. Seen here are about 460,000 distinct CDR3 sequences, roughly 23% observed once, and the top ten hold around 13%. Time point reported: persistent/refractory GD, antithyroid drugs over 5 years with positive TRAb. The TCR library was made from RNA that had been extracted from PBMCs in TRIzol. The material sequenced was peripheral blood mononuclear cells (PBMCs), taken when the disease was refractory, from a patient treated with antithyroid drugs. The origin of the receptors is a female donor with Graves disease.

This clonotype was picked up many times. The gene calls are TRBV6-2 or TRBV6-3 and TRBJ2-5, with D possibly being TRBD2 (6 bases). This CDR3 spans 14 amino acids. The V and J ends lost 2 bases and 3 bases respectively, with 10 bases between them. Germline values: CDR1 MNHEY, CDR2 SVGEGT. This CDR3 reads CASSYGGGKETQYF. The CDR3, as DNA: TGTGCCAGCAGTTACGGTGGGGGGAAAGAGACCCAGTACTTC.

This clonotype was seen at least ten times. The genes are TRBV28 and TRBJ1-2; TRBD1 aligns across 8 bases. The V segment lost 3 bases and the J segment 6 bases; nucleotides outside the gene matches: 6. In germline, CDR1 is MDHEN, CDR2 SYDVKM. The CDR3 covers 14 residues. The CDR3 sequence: CASSLSGGIDGYTF. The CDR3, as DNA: TGTGCCAGCAGTTTGTCAGGGGGCATAGATGGCTACACCTTC.

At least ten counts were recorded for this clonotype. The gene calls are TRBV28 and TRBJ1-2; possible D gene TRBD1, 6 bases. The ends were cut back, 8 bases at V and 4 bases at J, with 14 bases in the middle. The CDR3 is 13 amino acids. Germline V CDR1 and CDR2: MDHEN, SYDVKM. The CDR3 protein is CASDPDSRYGYTF. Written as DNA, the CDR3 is TGTGCCAGCGACCCGGACAGTCGCTATGGCTACACCTTC.

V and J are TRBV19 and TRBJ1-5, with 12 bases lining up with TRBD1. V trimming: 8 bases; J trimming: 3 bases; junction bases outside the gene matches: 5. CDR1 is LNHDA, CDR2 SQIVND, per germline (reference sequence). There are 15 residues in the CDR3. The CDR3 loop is CASSGTGGYNQPQHF. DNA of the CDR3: TGTGCCAGTTCCGGGACAGGGGGCTACAATCAGCCCCAGCATTTT.

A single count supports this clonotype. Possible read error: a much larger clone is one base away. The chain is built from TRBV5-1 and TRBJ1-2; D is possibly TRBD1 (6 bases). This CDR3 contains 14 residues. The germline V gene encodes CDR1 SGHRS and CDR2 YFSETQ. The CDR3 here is CASSLDRANYDYTF. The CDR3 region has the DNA TGCGCCAGCAGCTTGGACAGGGCTAACTATGACTACACCTTC.

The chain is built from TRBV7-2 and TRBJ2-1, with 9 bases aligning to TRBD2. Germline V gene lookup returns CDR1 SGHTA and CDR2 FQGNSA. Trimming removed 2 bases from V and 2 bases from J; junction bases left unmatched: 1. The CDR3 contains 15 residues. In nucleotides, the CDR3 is TGTGCCAGCAGCTTATGGACTAGCGCCTACAATGAGCAGTTCTTC. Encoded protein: CASSLWTSAYNEQFF. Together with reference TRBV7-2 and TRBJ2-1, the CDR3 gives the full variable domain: GAGVSQSPSNKVTEKGKDVELRCDPISGHTALYWYRQSLGQGLEFLIYFQGNSAPDKSGLPSDRFSAERTGGSVSTLTIQRTQQEDSAVYLCASSLWTSAYNEQFFGPGTRLTVL.

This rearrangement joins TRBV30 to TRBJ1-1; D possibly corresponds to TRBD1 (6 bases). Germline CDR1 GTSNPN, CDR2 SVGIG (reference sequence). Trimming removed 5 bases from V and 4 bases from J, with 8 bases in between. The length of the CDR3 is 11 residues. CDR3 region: CAWATGTEAFF. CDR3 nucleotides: TGTGCCTGGGCGACAGGCACTGAAGCTTTCTTT.

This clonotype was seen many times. Here the CDR3 reads CASSDYTF. In DNA form, the CDR3 reads TGTGCCAGCAGTGACTACACCTTC. The chain is built from TRBV6-1 and TRBJ1-2; no firm D call. Trimming took 3 bases from V and 10 from J, leaving 0 bases between them. The germline V gene has CDR1 MNHNS and CDR2 SASEGT. The length of the CDR3 is 8 residues.

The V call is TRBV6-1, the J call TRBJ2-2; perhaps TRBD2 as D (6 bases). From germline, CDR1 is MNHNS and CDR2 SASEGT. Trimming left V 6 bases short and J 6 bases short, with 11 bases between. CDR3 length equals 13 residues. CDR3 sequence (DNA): TGTGCCAGCAGGGCCGGAGGGGCCGGGGAGCTGTTTTTT. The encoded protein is CASRAGGAGELFF.

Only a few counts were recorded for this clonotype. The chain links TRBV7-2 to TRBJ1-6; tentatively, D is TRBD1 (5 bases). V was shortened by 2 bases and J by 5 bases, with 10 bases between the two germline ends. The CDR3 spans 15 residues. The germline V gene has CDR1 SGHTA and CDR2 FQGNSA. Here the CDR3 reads CASSLTAGNNSPLHF. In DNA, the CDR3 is TGTGCCAGCAGCTTAACGGCAGGGAATAATTCACCCCTCCACTTT.

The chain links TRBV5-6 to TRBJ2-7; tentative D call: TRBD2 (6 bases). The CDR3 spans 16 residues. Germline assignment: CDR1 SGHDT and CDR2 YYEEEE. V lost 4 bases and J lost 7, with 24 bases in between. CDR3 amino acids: CASSRGPDSGGWEQYF. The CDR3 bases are TGTGCCAGCAGCAGAGGGCCCGACAGCGGAGGGTGGGAGCAGTACTTC.

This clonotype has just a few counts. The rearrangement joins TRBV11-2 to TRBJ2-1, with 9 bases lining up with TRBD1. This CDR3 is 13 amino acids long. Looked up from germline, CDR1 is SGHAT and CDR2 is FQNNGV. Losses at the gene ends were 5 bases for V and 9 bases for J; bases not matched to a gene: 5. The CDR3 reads CASSGDREGEQFF. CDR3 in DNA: TGTGCCAGCAGCGGGGACAGGGAAGGTGAGCAGTTCTTC.

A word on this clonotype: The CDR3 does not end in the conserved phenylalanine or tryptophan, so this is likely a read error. Here the CDR3 reads CAGSWTTNTEAFL. Written as DNA, the CDR3 is TGTGCCGGCAGCTGGACCACTAACACTGAAGCTTTCCTT. The chain recombines TRBV5-4 with TRBJ1-1; D ambiguous. Germline V gene sequence: CDR1 SGHNT, CDR2 YYREEE (reference sequence). The CDR3 totals 13 residues.

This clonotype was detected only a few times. CDR3 coding DNA: TGCAGTGCTATTGGTAGGAGCTCCTACGAGCAGTACTTC. It yields the protein CSAIGRSSYEQYF. The chain joins TRBV20-1 to TRBJ2-7; D not certain. This CDR3 region has 13 residues. Per the germline V gene, CDR1 is DFQATT and CDR2 is SNEGSKA (reference sequence). Trimming removed 4 bases at V and 0 bases at J, with 10 bases between.

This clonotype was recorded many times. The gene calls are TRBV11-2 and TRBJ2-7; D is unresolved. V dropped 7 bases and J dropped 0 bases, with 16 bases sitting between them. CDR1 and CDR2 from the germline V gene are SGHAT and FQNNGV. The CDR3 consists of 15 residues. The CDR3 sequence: CASTTGLISSYEQYF. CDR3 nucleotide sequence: TGTGCCAGCACCACCGGGTTGATCAGCTCCTACGAGCAGTACTTC. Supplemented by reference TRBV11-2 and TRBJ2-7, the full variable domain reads EAGVAQSPRYKIIEKRQSVAFWCNPISGHATLYWYQQILGQGPKLLIQFQNNGVVDDSQLPKDRFSAERLKGVDSTLKIQPAKLEDSAVYLCASTTGLISSYEQYFGPGTRLTVT.